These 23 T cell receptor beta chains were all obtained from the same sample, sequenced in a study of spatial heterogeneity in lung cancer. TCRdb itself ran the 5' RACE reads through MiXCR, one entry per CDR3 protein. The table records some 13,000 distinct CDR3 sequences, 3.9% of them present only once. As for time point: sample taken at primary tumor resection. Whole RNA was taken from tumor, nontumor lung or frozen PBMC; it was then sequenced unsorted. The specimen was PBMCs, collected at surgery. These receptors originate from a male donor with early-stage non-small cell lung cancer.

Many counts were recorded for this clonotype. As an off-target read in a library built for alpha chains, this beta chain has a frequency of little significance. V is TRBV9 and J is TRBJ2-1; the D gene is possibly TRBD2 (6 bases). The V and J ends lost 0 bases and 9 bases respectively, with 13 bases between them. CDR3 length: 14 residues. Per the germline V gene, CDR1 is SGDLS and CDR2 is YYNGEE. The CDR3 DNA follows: TGTGCCAGCAGCGTAGGTCGGGTCGGGGGTGAGCAGTTCTTC. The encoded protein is CASSVGRVGGEQFF.

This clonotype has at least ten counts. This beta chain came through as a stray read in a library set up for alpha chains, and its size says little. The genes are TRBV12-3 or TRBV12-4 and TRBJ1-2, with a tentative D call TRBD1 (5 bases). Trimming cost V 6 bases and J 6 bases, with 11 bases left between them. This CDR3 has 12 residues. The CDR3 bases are TGTGCCAGCAGCCGCAGGGTTAATGGCTACACCTTC. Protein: CASSRRVNGYTF.

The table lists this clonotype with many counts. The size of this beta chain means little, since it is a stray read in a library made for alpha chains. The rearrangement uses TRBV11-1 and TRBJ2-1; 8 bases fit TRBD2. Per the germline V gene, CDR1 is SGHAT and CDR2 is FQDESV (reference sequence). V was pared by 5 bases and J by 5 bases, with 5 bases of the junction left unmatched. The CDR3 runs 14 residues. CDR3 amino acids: CASSLSGNHNEQFF. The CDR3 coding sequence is TGTGCCAGCAGCCTTAGCGGGAACCACAATGAGCAGTTCTTC.

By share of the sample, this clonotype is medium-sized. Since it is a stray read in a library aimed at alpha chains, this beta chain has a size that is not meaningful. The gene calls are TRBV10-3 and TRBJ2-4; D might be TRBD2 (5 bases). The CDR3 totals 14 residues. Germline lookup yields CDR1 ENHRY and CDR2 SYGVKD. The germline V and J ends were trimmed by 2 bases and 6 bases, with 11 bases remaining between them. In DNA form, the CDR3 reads TGTGCCATCAGTGAGGGGTATCGGGGAAACATTCAGTACTTC. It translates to CAISEGYRGNIQYF.

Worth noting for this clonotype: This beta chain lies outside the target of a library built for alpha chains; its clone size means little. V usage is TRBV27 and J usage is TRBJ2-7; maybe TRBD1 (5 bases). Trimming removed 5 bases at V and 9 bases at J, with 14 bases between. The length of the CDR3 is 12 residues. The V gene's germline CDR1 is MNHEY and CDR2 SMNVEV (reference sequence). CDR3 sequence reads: CASSPMVGRQYF. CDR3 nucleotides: TGTGCCAGCAGTCCCATGGTGGGGCGGCAGTACTTC.

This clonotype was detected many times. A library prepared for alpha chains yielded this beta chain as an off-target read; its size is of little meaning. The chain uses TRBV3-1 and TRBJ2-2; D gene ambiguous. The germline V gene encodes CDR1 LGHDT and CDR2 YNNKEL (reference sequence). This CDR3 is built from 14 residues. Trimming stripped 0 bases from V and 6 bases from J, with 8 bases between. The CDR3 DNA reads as TGTGCCAGCAGCCAAGATGGTGCCCCCGGGGAGCTGTTTTTT. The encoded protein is CASSQDGAPGELFF.

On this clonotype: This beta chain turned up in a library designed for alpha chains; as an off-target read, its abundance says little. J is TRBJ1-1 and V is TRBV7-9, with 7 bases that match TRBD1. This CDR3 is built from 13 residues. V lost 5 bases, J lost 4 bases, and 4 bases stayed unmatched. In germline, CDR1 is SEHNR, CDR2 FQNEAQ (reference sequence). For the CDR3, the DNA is TGTGCCAGCAGCGAGGGACAGCCCACTGAAGCTTTCTTT. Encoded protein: CASSEGQPTEAFF.

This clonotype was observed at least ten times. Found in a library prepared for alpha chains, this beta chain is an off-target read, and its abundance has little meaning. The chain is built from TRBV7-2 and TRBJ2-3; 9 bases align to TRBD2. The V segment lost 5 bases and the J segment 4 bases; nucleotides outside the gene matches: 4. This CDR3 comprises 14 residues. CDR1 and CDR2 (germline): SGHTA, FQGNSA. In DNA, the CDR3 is TGTGCCAGCAGCCCCCAGCGGGAGGCAGATACGCAGTATTTT. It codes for CASSPQREADTQYF.

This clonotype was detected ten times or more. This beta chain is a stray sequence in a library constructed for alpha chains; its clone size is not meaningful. This chain's CDR3 is CASRPAGVGPRYNEQFF. DNA for the CDR3: TGTGCCAGCAGGCCAGCGGGAGTCGGGCCCAGGTACAATGAGCAGTTCTTC. V is TRBV6-5 and J is TRBJ2-1; 8 bases are a match to TRBD2. V shed 6 bases and J 4 bases; nucleotides not matched to a gene: 14. Germline V gives CDR1 MNHEY, CDR2 SVGAGI. This CDR3 contains 17 residues.

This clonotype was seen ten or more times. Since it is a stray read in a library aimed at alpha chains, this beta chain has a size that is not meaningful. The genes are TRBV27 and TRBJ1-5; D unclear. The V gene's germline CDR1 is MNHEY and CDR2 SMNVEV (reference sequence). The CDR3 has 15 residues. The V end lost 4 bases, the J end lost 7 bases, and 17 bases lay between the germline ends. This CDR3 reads CASSSLDLLGQPQHF. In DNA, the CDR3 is TGTGCCAGCAGTTCCCTAGACCTACTTGGGCAGCCCCAGCATTTT.

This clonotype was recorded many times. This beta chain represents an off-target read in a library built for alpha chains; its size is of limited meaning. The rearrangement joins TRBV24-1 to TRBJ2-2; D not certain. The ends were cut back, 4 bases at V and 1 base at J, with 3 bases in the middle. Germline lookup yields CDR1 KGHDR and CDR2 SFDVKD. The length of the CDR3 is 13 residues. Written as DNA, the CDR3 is TGTGCCACCAGTGAGCGGAACACCGGGGAGCTGTTTTTT. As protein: CATSERNTGELFF.

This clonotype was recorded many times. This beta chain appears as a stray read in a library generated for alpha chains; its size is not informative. The CDR3 region has the DNA TGTGCCAGCACTGGAGGGGGAGGTTCAAACATTCAGTACTTC. It yields the protein CASTGGGGSNIQYF. The chain is built from TRBV2 and TRBJ2-4; D possibly matches TRBD1 or TRBD2 (6 bases each). The CDR3 has 14 residues. Germline V gene data show CDR1 as SNHLY and CDR2 as FYNNEI. V lost 7 bases to trimming and J lost 6 bases, with 16 bases between them. Based on the CDR3 plus reference TRBV2 and TRBJ2-4, the full variable domain is EPEVTQTPSHQVTQMGQEVILRCVPISNHLYFYWYRQILGQKVEFLVSFYNNEISEKSEIFDDQFSVERPDGSNFTLKIRSTKLEDSAMYFCASTGGGGSNIQYFGAGTRLSVL.

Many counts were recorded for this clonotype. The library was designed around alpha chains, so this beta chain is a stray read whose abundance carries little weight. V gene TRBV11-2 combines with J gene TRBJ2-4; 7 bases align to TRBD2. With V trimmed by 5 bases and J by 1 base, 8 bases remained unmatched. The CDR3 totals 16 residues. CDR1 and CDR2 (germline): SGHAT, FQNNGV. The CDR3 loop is CASSDVGREAKNIQYF. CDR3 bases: TGTGCCAGCAGCGACGTGGGGCGGGAGGCCAAAAACATTCAGTACTTC.

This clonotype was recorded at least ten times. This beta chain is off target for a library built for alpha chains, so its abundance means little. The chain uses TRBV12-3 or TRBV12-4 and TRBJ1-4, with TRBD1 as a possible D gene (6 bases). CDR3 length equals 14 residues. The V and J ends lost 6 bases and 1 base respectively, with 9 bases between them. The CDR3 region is CASSSTGTNEKLFF. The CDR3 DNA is TGTGCCAGCAGCTCGACAGGAACTAATGAAAAACTGTTTTTT.

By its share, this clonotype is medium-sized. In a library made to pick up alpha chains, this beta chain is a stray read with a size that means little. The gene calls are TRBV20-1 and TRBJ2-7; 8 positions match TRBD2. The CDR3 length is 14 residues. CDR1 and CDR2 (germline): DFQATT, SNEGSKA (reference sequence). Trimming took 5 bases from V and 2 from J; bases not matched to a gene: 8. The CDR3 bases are TGCAGTGCTCCCACTAGCGGCGTCACCTACGAGCAGTACTTC. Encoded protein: CSAPTSGVTYEQYF.

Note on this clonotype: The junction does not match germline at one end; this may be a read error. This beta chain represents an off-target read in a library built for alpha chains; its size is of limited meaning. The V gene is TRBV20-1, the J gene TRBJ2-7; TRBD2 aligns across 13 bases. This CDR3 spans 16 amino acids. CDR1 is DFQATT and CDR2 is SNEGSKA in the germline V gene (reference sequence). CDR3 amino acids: CSVRTSGRARVYEQYF. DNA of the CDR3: TGCAGTGTTAGAACTAGCGGGAGGGCCAGAGTCTACGAGCAGTACTTC.

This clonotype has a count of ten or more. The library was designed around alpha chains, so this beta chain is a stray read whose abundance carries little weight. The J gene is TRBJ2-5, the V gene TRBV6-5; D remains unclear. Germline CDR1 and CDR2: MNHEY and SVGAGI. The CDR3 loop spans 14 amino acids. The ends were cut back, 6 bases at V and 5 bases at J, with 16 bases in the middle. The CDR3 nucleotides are TGTGCCAGCAGCCCCGGCCACCCCCCGGAGACCCAGTACTTC. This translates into CASSPGHPPETQYF.

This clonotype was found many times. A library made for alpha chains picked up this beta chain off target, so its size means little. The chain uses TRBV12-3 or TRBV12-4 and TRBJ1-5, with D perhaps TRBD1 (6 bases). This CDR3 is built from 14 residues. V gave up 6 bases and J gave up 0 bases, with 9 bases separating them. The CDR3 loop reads CASREDSSNQPQHF. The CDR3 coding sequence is TGTGCCAGCAGGGAGGACAGTAGCAATCAGCCCCAGCATTTT.

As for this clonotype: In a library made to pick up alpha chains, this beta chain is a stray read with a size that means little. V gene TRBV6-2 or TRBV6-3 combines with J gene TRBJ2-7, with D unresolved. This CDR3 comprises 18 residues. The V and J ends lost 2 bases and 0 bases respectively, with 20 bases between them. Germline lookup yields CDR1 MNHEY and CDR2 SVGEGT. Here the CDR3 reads CASSYPSPPGHRSYEQYF. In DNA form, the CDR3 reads TGTGCCAGCAGTTACCCGAGCCCCCCAGGTCATCGCTCCTACGAGCAGTACTTC.

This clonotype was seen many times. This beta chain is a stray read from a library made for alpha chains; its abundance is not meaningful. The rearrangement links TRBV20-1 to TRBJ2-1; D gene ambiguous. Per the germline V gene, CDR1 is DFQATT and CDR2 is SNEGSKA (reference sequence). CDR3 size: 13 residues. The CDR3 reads CRAGPDPYNEQFF. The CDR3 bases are TGCAGAGCTGGTCCCGATCCTTACAATGAGCAGTTCTTC.

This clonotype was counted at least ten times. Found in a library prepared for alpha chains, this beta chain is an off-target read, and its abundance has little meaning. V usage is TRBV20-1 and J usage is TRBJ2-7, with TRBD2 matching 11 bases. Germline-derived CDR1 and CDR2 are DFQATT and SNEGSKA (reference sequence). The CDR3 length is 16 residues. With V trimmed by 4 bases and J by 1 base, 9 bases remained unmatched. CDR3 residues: CSATALAGGPSYEQYF. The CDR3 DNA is TGCAGTGCTACAGCTCTAGCGGGAGGACCGTCCTACGAGCAGTACTTC.

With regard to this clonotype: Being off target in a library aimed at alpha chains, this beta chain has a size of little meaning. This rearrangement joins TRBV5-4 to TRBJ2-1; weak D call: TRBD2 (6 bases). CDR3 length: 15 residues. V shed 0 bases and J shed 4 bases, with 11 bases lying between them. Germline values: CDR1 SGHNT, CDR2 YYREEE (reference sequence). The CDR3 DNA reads TGTGCCAGCAGCTTGGAGCTAGCGCCATACAATGAGCAGTTCTTC. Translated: CASSLELAPYNEQFF.

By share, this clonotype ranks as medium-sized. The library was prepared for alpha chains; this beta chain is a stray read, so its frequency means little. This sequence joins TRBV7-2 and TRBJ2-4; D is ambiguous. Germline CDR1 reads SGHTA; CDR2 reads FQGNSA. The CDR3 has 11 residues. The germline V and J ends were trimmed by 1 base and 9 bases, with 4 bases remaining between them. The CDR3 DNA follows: TGTGCCAGCAGCTTAGGAAGCATTCAGTACTTC. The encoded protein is CASSLGSIQYF.